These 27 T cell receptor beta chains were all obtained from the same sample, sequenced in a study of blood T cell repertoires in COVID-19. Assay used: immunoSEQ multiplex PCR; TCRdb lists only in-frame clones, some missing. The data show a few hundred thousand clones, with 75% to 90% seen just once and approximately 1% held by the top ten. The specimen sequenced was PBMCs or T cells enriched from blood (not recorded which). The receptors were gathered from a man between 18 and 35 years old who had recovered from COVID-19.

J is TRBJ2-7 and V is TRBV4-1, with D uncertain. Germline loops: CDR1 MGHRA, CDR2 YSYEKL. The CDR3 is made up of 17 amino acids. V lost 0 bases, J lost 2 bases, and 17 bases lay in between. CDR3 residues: CASSQDIWQVFTYEQYF. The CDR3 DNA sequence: TGCGCCAGCAGCCAAGATATCTGGCAGGTCTTCACCTACGAGCAGTACTTC.

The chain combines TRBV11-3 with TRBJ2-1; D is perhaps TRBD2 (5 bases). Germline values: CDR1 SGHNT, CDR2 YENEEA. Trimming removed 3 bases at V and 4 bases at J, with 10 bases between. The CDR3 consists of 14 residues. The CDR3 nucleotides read TGTGCCAGCAGCTTGAGGACTGGATACAATGAGCAGTTCTTC. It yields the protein CASSLRTGYNEQFF.

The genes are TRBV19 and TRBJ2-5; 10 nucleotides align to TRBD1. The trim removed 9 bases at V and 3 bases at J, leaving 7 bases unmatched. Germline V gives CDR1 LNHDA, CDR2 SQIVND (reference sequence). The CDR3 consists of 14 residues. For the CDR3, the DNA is TGTGCCAGCAGAGTTGGGACAGGGGAAGAGACCCAGTACTTC. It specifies CASRVGTGEETQYF.

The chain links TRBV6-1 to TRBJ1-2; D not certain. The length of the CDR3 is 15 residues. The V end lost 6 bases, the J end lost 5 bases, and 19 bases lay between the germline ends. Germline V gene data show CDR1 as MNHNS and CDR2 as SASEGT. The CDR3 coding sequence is TGTGCCAGCAGGCGGCCGGAGGGTGGAAGATATGGCTACACCTTC. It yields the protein CASRRPEGGRYGYTF.

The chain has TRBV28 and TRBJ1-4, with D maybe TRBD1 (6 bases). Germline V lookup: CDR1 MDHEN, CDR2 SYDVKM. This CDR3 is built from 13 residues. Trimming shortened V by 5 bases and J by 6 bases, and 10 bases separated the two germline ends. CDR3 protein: CASSQGQDEKLFF. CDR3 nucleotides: TGTGCCAGCAGTCAGGGACAAGATGAAAAACTGTTTTTT.

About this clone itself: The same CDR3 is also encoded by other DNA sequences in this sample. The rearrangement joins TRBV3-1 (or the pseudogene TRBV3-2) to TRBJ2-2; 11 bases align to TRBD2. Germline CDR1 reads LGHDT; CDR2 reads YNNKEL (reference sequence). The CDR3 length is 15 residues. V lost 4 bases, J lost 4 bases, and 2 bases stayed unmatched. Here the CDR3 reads CASSPLAGGTGELFF. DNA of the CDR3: TGTGCCAGCAGCCCTCTAGCGGGAGGCACCGGGGAGCTGTTTTTT.

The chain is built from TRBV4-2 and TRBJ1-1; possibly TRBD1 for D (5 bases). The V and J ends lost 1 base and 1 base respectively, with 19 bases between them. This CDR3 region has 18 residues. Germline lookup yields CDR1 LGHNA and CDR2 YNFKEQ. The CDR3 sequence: CASSQVRGGDLRNTEAFF. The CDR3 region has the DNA TGTGCCAGCAGCCAAGTGCGGGGTGGGGACTTGAGGAACACTGAAGCTTTCTTT.

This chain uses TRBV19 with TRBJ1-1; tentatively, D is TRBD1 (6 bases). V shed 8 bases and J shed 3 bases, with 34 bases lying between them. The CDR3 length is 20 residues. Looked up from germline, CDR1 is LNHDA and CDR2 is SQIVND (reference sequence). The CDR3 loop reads CASSTRGYTGRLIGDTEAFF. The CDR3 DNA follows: TGTGCCAGTTCCACGAGAGGCTATACAGGGCGGCTAATTGGGGACACTGAAGCTTTCTTT.

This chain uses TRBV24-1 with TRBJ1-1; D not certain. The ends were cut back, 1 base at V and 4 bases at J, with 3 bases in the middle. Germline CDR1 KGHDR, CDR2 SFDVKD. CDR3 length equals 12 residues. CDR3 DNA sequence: TGTGCCACCAGTGATTTCGGCACTGAAGCTTTCTTT. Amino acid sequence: CATSDFGTEAFF.

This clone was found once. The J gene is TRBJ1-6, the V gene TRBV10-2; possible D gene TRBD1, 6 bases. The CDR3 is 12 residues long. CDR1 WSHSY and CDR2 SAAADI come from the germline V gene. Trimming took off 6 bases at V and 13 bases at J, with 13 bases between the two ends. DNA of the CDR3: TGCGCCAGCAGCTACAGGGAGCGTCCCCTCCACTTT. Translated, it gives CASSYRERPLHF.

CDR3 residues: CASSEVADFYEQYF. The CDR3 DNA reads TGTGCCAGCAGTGAAGTGGCGGACTTCTACGAGCAGTACTTC. This chain links TRBV6-1 with TRBJ2-7, with a tentative D call TRBD2 (5 bases). Germline CDR1 reads MNHNS; CDR2 reads SASEGT. V lost 1 base and J 3 bases, leaving 10 bases between the germline ends. There are 14 residues in the CDR3.

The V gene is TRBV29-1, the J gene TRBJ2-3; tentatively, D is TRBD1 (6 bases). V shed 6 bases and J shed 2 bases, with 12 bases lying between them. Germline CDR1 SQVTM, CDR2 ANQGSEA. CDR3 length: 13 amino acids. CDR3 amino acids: CSVGGGLTDTQYF. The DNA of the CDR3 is TGCAGCGTGGGTGGGGGCCTCACAGATACGCAGTATTTT.

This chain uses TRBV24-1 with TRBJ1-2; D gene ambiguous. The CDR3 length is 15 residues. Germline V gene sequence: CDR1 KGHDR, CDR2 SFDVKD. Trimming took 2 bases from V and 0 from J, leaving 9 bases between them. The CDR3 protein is CATSDSEIPNYGYTF. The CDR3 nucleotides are TGTGCCACCAGTGATTCTGAGATCCCTAACTATGGCTACACCTTC.

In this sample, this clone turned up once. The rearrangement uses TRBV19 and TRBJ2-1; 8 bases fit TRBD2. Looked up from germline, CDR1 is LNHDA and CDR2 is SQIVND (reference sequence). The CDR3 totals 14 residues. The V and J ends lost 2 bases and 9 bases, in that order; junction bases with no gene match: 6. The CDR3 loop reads CASSISAGEREQFF. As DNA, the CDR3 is TGTGCCAGTAGTATATCAGCGGGAGAGCGTGAGCAGTTCTTC. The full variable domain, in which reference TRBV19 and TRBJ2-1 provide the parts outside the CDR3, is DGGITQSPKYLFRKEGQNVTLSCEQNLNHDAMYWYRQDPGQGLRLIYYSQIVNDFQKGDIAEGYSVSREKKESFPLTVTSAQKNPTAFYLCASSISAGEREQFFGPGTRLTVL.

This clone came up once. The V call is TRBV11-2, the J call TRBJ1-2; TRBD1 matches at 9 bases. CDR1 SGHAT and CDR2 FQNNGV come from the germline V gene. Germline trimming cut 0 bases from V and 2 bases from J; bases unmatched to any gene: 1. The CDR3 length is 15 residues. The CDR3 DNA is TGTGCCAGCAGCTTAGACACAGGGGGCAACTATGGCTACACCTTC. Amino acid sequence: CASSLDTGGNYGYTF.

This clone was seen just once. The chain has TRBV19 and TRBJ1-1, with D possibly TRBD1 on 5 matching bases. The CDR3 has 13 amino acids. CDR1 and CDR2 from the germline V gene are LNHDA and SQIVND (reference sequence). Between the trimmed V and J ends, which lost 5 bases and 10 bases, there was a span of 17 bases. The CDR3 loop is CASSSQGREAAFF. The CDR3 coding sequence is TGTGCCAGTAGTTCCCAGGGCAGGGAGGCAGCTTTCTTT.

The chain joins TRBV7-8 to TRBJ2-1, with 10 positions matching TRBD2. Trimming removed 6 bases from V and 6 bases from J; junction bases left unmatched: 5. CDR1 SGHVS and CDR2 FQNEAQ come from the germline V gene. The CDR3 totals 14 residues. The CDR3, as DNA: TGTGCCAGCAGTTTCACTAGCGGGGTCAATGAGCAGTTCTTC. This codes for CASSFTSGVNEQFF.

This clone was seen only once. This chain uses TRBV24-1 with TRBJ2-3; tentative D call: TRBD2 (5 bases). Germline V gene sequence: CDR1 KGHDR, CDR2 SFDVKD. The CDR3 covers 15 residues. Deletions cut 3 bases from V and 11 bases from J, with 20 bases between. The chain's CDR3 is CATSDLPVRRRRQYF. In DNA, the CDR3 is TGTGCCACCAGTGATCTTCCAGTTAGAAGGAGGAGGCAGTATTTT.

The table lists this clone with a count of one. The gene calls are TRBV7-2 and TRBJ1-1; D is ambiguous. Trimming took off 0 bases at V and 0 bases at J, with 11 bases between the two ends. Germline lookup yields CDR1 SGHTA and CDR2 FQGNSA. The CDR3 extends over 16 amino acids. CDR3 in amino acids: CASSLALAGMNTEAFF. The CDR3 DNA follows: TGTGCCAGCAGCTTAGCTCTAGCAGGAATGAACACTGAAGCTTTCTTT.

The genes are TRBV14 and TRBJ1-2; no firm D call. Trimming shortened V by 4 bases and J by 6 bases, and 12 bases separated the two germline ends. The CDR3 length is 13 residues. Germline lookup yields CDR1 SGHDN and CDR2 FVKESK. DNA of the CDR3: TGTGCCAGCAGCCTTAGAGGAAGCGATGGCTACACCTTC. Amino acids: CASSLRGSDGYTF.

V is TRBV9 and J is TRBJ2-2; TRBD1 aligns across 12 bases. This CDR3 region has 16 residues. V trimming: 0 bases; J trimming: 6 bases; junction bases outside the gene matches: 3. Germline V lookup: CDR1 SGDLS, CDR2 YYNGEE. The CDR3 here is CASSVGRDRGPGELFF. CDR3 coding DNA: TGTGCCAGCAGCGTAGGCCGGGACAGGGGGCCCGGGGAGCTGTTTTTT.

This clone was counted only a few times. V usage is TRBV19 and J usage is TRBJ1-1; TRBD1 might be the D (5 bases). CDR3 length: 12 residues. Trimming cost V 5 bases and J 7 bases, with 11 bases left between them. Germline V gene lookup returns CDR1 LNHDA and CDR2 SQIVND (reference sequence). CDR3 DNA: TGTGCCAGTAGTTCGACGGGACTTGAAGCTTTCTTT. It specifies CASSSTGLEAFF.

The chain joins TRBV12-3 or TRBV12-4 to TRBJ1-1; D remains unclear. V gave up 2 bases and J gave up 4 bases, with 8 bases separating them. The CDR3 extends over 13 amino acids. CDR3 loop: CASSLKASTEAFF. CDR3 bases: TGTGCCAGCAGTTTAAAGGCTAGCACTGAAGCTTTCTTT.

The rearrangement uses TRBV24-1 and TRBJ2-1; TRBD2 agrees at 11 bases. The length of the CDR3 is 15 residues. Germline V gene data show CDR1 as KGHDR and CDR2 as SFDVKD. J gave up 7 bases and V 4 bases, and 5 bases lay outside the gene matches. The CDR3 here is CATSDPGTSGNEQFF. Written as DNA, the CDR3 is TGTGCCACCAGTGACCCCGGGACTAGCGGAAATGAGCAGTTCTTC.

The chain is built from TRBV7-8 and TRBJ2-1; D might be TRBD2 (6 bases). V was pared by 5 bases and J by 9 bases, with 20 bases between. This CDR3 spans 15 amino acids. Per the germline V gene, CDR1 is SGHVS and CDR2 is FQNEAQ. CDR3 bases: TGTGCCAGCAGCCACCCGGGGGTTAAGTGGGGTGAGCAGTTCTTC. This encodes CASSHPGVKWGEQFF. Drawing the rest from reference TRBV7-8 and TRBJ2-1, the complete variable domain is GAGVSQSPRYKVAKRGQDVALRCDPISGHVSLFWYQQALGQGPEFLTYFQNEAQLDKSGLPSDRFFAERPEGSVSTLKIQRTQQEDSAVYLCASSHPGVKWGEQFFGPGTRLTVL.

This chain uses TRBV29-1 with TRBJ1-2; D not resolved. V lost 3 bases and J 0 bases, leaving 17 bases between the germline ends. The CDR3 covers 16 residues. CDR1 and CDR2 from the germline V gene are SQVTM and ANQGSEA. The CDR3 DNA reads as TGCAGCGTTGACAGACGAAAAGATCGGGCTAACTATGGCTACACCTTC. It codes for CSVDRRKDRANYGYTF.

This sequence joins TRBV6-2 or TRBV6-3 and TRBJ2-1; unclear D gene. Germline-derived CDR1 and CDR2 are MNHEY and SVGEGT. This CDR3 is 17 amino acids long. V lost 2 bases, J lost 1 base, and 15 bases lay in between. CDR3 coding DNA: TGTGCCAGCAGTTACCTCCTAGGCTTTCTATCCTACAATGAGCAGTTCTTC. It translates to CASSYLLGFLSYNEQFF.